This T cell receptor beta chain was obtained from a study of cytomegalovirus exposure and HLA in healthy donors. Study findings and constraints: One cluster of highly shared sequence variants probably arose as a sequencing artifact.

This PCR relied on a set of 60 Vbeta primers and 13 Jbeta primers. Profiling relied on immunoSEQ multiplex PCR, and the TCRdb table lists in-frame clones only, not all of them. The sample holds 170,000 or so clones, 60% to 80% seen once. The germline V gene has CDR1 MNHEY and CDR2 SMNVEV (reference sequence). V trimming: 5 bases; J trimming: 9 bases; junction bases outside the gene matches: 15. The CDR3 sequence is 15 residues long. In the case of this clone: The target antigen is unknown.

The gene calls are TRBV27 and TRBJ1-2; 7 bases align to TRBD1. This receptor was taken from a woman aged 50 to 60 in good health and CMV-seropositive. What was sequenced was PBMCs. DNA of the CDR3: TGTGCCAGCAGTAGGACAGGCCTCCAGGGTATGCGCTACACCTTC. It encodes CASSRTGLQGMRYTF.